In its sample, the clone carrying this T cell receptor beta chain was seen many times. Per the germline V gene, CDR1 is MGHRA and CDR2 is YSYEKL. The CDR3 contains 17 residues. Trimming stripped 3 bases from V and 5 bases from J, with 20 bases between. This entry comes from a study of T cells in Graves' hyperthyroidism and ophthalmopathy. Overall study: Specimen type is peripheral blood, collected at initial diagnosis prior to any treatment.

The TCR beta CDR3 regions underwent amplification using RNA transcripts as the source. During a first-round RT-PCR of the TCR CDR3, the HTBI primer set was used. Using its own MiXCR run on the multiplex PCR reads, TCRdb lists one record per CDR3 protein. The sample has some 760,000 distinct CDR3 sequences; roughly 15% are singletons. The receptor comes from a woman aged 18-35 years with Graves' hyperthyroidism. Source material: blood. The V call is TRBV4-1, the J call TRBJ2-1; TRBD1 or TRBD2 may be the D gene (5 bases each). CDR3 residues: CASSQVPGTGKNNEQFF. CDR3 DNA: TGCGCCAGCAGCCAGGTCCCCGGGACGGGGAAAAACAATGAGCAGTTCTTC.